This note documents a single T cell receptor beta chain sequence. The antigen is not known. The data were obtained in a study of cytomegalovirus exposure and HLA in healthy donors. The primer mix had 60 Vbeta and 13 Jbeta primers. The assay was immunoSEQ multiplex PCR, and TCRdb's table has in-frame clones only and misses some. The sample consists of under 200,000 clones, around 78% of them appearing once. Study-wide points: Association of 16,951 TCR beta sequences with HLA alleles was found at 0.05 false discovery rate in a later analysis. In a later analysis, TCR beta V- and J-gene trimming was associated with a missense DCLRE1C variant.

Germline V gene sequence: CDR1 SNHLY, CDR2 FYNNEI. The V gene end was trimmed by 2 bases and the J gene end by 1 base; junction bases not matched to a gene: 3. The CDR3 loop spans 15 amino acids. The clonotype was recovered from a woman aged 40 to 50 in good health and CMV-seropositive. V and J are TRBV2 and TRBJ1-2; TRBD1 aligns across 8 bases. Sequencing input: PBMCs. For the CDR3, the DNA is TGTGCCAGCAGTGAAAGACAGGGGCATAACTATGGCTACACCTTC. Its protein product is CASSERQGHNYGYTF.